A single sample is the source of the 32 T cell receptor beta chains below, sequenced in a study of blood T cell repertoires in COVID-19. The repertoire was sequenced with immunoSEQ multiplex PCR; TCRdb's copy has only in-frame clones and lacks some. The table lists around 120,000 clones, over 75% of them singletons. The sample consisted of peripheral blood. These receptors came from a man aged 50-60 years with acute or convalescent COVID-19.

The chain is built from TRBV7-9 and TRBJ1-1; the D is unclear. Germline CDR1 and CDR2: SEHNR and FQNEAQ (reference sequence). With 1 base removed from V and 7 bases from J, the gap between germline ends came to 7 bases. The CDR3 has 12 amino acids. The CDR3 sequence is CASSLVTREAFF. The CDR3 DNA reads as TGTGCCAGCAGCTTAGTAACGCGTGAAGCTTTCTTT.

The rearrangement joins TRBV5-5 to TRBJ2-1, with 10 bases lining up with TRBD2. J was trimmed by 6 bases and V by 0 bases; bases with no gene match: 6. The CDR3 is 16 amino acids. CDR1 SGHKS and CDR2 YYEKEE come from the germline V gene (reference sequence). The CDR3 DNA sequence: TGTGCCAGCAGCTTGGTTCCCAGCGGGAGGGCCAATGAGCAGTTCTTC. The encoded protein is CASSLVPSGRANEQFF.

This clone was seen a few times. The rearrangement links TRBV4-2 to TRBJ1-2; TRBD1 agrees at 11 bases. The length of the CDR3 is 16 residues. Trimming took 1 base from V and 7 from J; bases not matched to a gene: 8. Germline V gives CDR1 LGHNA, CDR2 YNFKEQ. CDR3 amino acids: CASSQAGTGGSGGYTF. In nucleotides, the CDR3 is TGTGCCAGCAGCCAAGCCGGGACAGGGGGAAGCGGTGGCTACACCTTC.

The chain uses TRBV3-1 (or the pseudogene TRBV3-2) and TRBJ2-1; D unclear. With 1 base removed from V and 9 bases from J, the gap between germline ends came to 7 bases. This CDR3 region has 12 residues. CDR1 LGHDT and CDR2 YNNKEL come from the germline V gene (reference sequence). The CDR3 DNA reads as TGTGCCAGCAGCCAAGTTACTTCTGAGCAGTTCTTC. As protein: CASSQVTSEQFF.

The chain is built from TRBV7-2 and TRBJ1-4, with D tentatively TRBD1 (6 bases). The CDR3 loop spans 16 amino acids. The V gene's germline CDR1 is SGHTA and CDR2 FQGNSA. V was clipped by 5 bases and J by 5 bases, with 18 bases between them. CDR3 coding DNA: TGTGCCAGCAGCCTTTACACCACAGGGACGAATGAAAAACTGTTTTTT. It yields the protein CASSLYTTGTNEKLFF.

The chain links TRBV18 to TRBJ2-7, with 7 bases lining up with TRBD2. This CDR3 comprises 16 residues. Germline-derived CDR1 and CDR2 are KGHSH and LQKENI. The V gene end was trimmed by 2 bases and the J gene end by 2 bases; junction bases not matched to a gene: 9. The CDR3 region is CASSPVFSGLTYEQYF. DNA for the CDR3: TGTGCCAGCTCACCAGTTTTTAGCGGGCTCACCTACGAGCAGTACTTC.

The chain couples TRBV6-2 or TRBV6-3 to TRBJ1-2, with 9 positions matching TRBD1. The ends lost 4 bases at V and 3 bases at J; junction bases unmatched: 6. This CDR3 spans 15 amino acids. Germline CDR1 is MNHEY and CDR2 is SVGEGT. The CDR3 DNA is TGTGCCAGCAGTTCCGTGGGACAGGGAGACTATGGCTACACCTTC. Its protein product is CASSSVGQGDYGYTF.

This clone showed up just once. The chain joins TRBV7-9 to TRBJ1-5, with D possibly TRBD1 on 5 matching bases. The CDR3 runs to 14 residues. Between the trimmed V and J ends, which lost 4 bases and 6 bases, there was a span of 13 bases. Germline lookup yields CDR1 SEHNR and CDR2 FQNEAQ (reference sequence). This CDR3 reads CASSSTVLSQPQHF. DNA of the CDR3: TGTGCCAGCAGCTCGACAGTGCTCAGTCAGCCCCAGCATTTT.

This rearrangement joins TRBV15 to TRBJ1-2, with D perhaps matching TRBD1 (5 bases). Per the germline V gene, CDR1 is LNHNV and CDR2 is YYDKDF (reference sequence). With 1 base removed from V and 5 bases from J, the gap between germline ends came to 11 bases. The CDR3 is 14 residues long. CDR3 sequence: CATSRVLGTYGYTF. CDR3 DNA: TGTGCCACCAGCAGAGTTCTGGGGACTTATGGCTACACCTTC.

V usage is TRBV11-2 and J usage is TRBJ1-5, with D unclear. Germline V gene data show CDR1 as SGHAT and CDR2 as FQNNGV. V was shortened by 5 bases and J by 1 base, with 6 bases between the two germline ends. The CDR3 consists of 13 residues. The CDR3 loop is CASSARSNQPQHF. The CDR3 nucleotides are TGTGCCAGCAGCGCTAGGAGCAATCAGCCCCAGCATTTT. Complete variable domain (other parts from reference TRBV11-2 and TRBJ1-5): EAGVAQSPRYKIIEKRQSVAFWCNPISGHATLYWYQQILGQGPKLLIQFQNNGVVDDSQLPKDRFSAERLKGVDSTLKIQPAKLEDSAVYLCASSARSNQPQHFGDGTRLSIL.

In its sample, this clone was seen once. Written as DNA, the CDR3 is TGTGCCAGCAGTGAAGGCTTGGGACAGTCCACCGGGGAGCTGTTTTTT. It yields the protein CASSEGLGQSTGELFF. V and J are TRBV2 and TRBJ2-2, with 7 bases matching TRBD1. V gave up 1 base and J gave up 4 bases; unmatched junction bases: 6. Per the germline V gene, CDR1 is SNHLY and CDR2 is FYNNEI. The CDR3 sequence is 16 residues long. The whole variable domain, remainder taken from reference TRBV2 and TRBJ2-2, is EPEVTQTPSHQVTQMGQEVILRCVPISNHLYFYWYRQILGQKVEFLVSFYNNEISEKSEIFDDQFSVERPDGSNFTLKIRSTKLEDSAMYFCASSEGLGQSTGELFFGEGSRLTVL.

CDR3 nucleotides: TGTGCCAGTAGTATTTCGGGGGAGTCTGGAAACACCATATATTTT. It translates to CASSISGESGNTIYF. The chain recombines TRBV19 with TRBJ1-3, with D possibly being TRBD1 (5 bases). V was trimmed by 3 bases and J by 1 base, leaving 10 bases between them. The CDR3 totals 15 residues. CDR1 and CDR2 (germline): LNHDA, SQIVND (reference sequence).

The CDR3 protein is CSVATGGSNTEAFF. For the CDR3, the DNA is TGCAGCGTCGCAACAGGGGGCTCGAACACTGAAGCTTTCTTT. This chain links TRBV29-1 with TRBJ1-1, with 9 bases lining up with TRBD1. The V gene end was trimmed by 6 bases and the J gene end by 1 base; junction bases not matched to a gene: 6. Germline assignment: CDR1 SQVTM and CDR2 ANQGSEA. The CDR3 spans 14 residues.

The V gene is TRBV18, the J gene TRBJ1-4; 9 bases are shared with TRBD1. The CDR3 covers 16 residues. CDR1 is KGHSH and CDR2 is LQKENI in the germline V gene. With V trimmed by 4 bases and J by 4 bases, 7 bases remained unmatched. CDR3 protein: CASSHLRDRVNEKLFF. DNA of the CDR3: TGTGCCAGCTCACATCTCCGGGACAGGGTTAATGAAAAACTGTTTTTT.

The CDR3 region is CASTLTQGNEQFF. In DNA form, the CDR3 reads TGTGCCAGCACCCTAACACAGGGGAATGAGCAGTTCTTC. J is TRBJ2-1 and V is TRBV6-5, with TRBD1 matching 7 bases. The ends lost 7 bases at V and 7 bases at J; junction bases unmatched: 7. The V gene's germline CDR1 is MNHEY and CDR2 SVGAGI. The CDR3 loop spans 13 amino acids.

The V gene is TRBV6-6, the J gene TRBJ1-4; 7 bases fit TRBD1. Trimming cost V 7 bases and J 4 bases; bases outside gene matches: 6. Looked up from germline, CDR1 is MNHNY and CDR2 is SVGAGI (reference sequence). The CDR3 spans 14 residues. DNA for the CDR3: TGTGCCAGCAAGGACAGGATCGATAATGAAAAACTGTTTTTT. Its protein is CASKDRIDNEKLFF.

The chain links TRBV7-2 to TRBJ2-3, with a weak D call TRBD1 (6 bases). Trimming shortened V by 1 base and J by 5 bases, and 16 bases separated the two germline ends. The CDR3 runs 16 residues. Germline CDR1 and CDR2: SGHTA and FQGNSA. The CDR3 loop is CASSLVGAATGDTQYF. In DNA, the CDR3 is TGTGCCAGCAGCTTAGTGGGAGCAGCGACAGGAGATACGCAGTATTTT.

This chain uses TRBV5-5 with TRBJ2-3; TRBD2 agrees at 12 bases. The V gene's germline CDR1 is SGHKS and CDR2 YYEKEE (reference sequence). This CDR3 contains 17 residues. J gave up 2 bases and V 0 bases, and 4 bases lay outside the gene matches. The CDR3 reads CASSLGRLAGDTDTQYF. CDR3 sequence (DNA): TGTGCCAGCAGCTTGGGAAGACTAGCGGGAGACACAGATACGCAGTATTTT.

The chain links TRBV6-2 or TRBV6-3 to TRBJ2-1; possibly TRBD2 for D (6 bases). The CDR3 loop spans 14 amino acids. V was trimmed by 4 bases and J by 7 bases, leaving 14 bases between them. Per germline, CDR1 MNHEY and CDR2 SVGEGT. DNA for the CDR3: TGTGCCAGCAGTTTAGGCGGGACTCCAAATGAGCAGTTCTTC. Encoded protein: CASSLGGTPNEQFF.

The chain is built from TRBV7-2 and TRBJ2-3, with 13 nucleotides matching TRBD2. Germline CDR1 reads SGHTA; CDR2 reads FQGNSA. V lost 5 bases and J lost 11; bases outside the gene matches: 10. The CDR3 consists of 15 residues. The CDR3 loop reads CASSPGGLAGYQQYF. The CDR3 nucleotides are TGTGCCAGCAGCCCAGGGGGACTAGCGGGATATCAGCAGTATTTT. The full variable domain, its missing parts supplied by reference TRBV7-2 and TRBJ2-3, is GAGVSQSPSNKVTEKGKDVELRCDPISGHTALYWYRQSLGQGLEFLIYFQGNSAPDKSGLPSDRFSAERTGGSVSTLTIQRTQQEDSAVYLCASSPGGLAGYQQYFGPGTRLTVL.

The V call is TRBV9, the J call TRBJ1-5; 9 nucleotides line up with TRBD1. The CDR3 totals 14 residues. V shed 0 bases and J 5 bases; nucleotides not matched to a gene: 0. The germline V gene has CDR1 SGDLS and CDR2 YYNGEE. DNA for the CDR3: TGTGCCAGCAGCGTAGGGACAGGGGATCAGCCCCAGCATTTT. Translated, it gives CASSVGTGDQPQHF.

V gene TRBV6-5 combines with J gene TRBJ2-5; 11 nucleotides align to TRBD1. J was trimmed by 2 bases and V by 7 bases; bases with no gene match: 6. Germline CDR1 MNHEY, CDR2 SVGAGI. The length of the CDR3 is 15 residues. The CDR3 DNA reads TGTGCCAGCATTCCGGACAGGGGGCTACAAGAGACCCAGTACTTC. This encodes CASIPDRGLQETQYF.

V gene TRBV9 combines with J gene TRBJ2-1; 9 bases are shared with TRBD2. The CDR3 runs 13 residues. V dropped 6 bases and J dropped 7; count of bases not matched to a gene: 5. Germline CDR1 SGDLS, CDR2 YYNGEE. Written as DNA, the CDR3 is TGTGCCAGCAAGGCCAGCGGGGGGAATGAGCAGTTCTTC. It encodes CASKASGGNEQFF.

CDR3 bases: TGTGCCAGCAGCTTAGTCTCGGGCGGGGGAAAGGCGGGAAACACCATATATTTT. Translating gives CASSLVSGGGKAGNTIYF. This chain uses TRBV7-8 with TRBJ1-3; D may be TRBD1 (5 bases). Trimming left V 1 base short and J 4 bases short, with 20 bases between. There are 18 residues in the CDR3. From germline, CDR1 is SGHVS and CDR2 FQNEAQ.

This CDR3 reads CASSPVDRPNYGYTF. For the CDR3, the DNA is TGTGCCAGCAGCCCGGTGGACAGGCCGAACTATGGCTACACCTTC. The chain carries TRBV7-9 and TRBJ1-2; 7 bases align to TRBD1. Germline trimming cut 5 bases from V and 2 bases from J; bases unmatched to any gene: 8. The germline V gene encodes CDR1 SEHNR and CDR2 FQNEAQ (reference sequence). The CDR3 length is 15 residues.

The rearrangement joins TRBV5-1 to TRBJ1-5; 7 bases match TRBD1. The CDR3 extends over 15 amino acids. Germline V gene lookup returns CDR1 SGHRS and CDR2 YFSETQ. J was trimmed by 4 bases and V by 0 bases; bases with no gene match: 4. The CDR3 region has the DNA TGCGCCAGCAGCTTGGGCCCAGGGGGAAATCAGCCCCAGCATTTT. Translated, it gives CASSLGPGGNQPQHF.

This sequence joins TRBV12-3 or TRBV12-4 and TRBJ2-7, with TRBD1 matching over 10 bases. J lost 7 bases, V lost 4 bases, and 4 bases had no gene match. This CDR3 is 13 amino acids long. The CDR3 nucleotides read TGTGCCAGCAGTTCGACAGGGGGCGGAGAGCAGTACTTC. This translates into CASSSTGGGEQYF.

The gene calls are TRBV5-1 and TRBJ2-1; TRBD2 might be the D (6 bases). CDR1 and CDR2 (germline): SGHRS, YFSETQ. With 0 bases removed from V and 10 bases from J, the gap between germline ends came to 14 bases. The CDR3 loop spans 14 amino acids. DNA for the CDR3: TGCGCCAGCAGCTTGGAGGCTAGCGAAGGGGAGCAGTTCTTC. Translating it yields CASSLEASEGEQFF. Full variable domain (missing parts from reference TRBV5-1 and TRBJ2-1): KAGVTQTPRYLIKTRGQQVTLSCSPISGHRSVSWYQQTPGQGLQFLFEYFSETQRNKGNFPGRFSGRQFSNSRSEMNVSTLELGDSALYLCASSLEASEGEQFFGPGTRLTVL.

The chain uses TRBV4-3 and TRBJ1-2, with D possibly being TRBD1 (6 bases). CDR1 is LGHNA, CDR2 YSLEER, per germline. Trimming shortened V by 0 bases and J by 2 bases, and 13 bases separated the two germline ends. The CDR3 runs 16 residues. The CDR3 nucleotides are TGCGCCAGCAGCCAAGACCGGGGGGCAGGCAACTATGGCTACACCTTC. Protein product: CASSQDRGAGNYGYTF.

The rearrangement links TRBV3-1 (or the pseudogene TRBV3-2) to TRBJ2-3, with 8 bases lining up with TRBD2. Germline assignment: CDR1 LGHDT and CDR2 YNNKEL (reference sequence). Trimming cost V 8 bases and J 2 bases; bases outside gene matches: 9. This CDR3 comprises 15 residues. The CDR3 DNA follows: TGTGCCAGCCAGGGTGTAGCGGGGAACACAGATACGCAGTATTTT. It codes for CASQGVAGNTDTQYF.

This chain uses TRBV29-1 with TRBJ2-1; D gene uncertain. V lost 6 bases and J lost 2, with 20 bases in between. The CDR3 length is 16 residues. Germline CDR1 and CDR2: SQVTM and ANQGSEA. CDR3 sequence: CSVFFSVLVPYNEQFF. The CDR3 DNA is TGCAGCGTGTTCTTCTCGGTGCTAGTGCCCTACAATGAGCAGTTCTTC.

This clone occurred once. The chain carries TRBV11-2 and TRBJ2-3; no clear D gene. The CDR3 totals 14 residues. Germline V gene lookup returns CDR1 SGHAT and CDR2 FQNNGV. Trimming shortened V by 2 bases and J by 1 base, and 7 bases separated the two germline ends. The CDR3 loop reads CASSLQMRTDTQYF. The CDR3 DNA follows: TGTGCCAGCAGCTTACAGATGCGCACAGATACGCAGTATTTT.